The entry that follows covers one T cell receptor (beta chain) sequence. Per the study methods: Reference gene primer amplification in the assay estimated nucleated cell counts. The data were produced by immunoSEQ multiplex PCR, yet TCRdb's version contains in-frame clones alone and is incomplete. That table is the source of V, J and clone size, and D and trimming were worked out from the DNA. The sample holds roughly 300,000 clones; about 83% are singletons and the top ten take roughly 1.2%. The CDR3 is made up of 13 amino acids. Germline trimming cut 5 bases from V and 3 bases from J; bases unmatched to any gene: 2. CDR1 is SGDLS and CDR2 is YYNGEE in the germline V gene. This record comes from a study of blood T cell repertoires in COVID-19. Study in general: Sites in the United States, Italy and Spain provided acute and convalescent COVID-19 samples. PBMCs, B-cell-depleted T cells, or T cells provided the cDNA or gDNA that made up the material.

The chain links TRBV9 to TRBJ2-1, with 7 positions matching TRBD2. Sequenced input: peripheral blood. The receptor's source is a woman between 45 and 60 years old with acute or convalescent COVID-19. This CDR3 reads CASRPSGYNEQFF. The CDR3 DNA reads as TGTGCCAGCAGGCCTAGCGGCTACAATGAGCAGTTCTTC. The whole variable domain, remainder taken from reference TRBV9 and TRBJ2-1, is DSGVTQTPKHLITATGQRVTLRCSPRSGDLSVYWYQQSLDQGLQFLIQYYNGEERAKGNILERFSAQQFPDLHSELNLSSLELGDSALYFCASRPSGYNEQFFGPGTRLTVL.